This T cell receptor (beta chain) was identified during a study of T cell changes during pregnancy in multiple sclerosis. Germline lookup yields CDR1 LGHNA and CDR2 YNFKEQ. The CDR3 sequence is 15 residues long. J lost 7 bases, V lost 4 bases, and 8 bases had no gene match. Assay: immunoSEQ multiplex PCR; the TCRdb copy retains only in-frame clones and omits some. The sample has tens of thousands of clones; 90% to 95% are singletons. J is TRBJ1-4 and V is TRBV4-2, with TRBD1 matching 8 bases. This sequence was found in a female donor in good health, enrolled as a control in a pregnancy study. Sequenced here: CD4+ T cells from peripheral blood mononuclear cells, sampled in the third trimester of pregnancy. As DNA, the CDR3 is TGTGCCAGCAGCCGAGACAGGGGTTGGAGTGAAAAACTGTTTTTT. Its translation is CASSRDRGWSEKLFF.